The rows below give T cell receptor beta chains drawn from one sample of a study of molecular identifiers for immune sequencing clone quantification. MiXCR, run by TCRdb on the PCR reads, gives a single entry per CDR3 protein. Here the sample spans 15,000 to 20,000 distinct CDR3 sequences, roughly 22% being singletons. Sequences were obtained from naive CD8+ T cells from blood, with Jurkat cell RNA spiked in. The receptor set was obtained from a human donor in good health. Some libraries in this study had Jurkat cell RNA spiked in. Both conserved end residues are part of each CDR3. Each record gives: V gene, D gene, J gene, CDR3 protein. The D gene is left open where the match is weak.

v_call: TRBV5-1
d_call: NA
j_call: TRBJ2-7
cdr3_aa: CASSPGLGYEQYF

v_call: TRBV6-6
d_call: NA
j_call: TRBJ2-5
cdr3_aa: CASSTTRGGETQYF

v_call: TRBV6-5
d_call: NA
j_call: TRBJ1-2
cdr3_aa: CASSGLSYGYTF

v_call: TRBV7-6
d_call: NA
j_call: TRBJ2-5
cdr3_aa: CASSLYGREETQYF

v_call: TRBV4-1
d_call: TRBD1
j_call: TRBJ1-4
cdr3_aa: CASSSRTGRGEKLFF

v_call: TRBV5-5
d_call: NA
j_call: TRBJ2-7
cdr3_aa: CASSSRRDASPGDYEQYF

v_call: TRBV7-9
d_call: NA
j_call: TRBJ1-1
cdr3_aa: CASSPEGQHTEAFF

v_call: TRBV29-1
d_call: NA
j_call: TRBJ2-5
cdr3_aa: CSVWGVGSWEETQYF

v_call: TRBV7-9
d_call: NA
j_call: TRBJ1-1
cdr3_aa: CASSTGRAEAFF

v_call: TRBV7-9
d_call: NA
j_call: TRBJ2-1
cdr3_aa: CASSLGAFTGFF

v_call: TRBV19
d_call: TRBD2
j_call: TRBJ2-7
cdr3_aa: CASSMTSGAYEQYF

v_call: TRBV20-1
d_call: NA
j_call: TRBJ1-2
cdr3_aa: CSAEVPFGLGYTF

v_call: TRBV5-6
d_call: TRBD2
j_call: TRBJ2-1
cdr3_aa: CASSLDKSGRTYNEQFF

v_call: TRBV20-1
d_call: TRBD1
j_call: TRBJ2-1
cdr3_aa: CSAKKDRGNEQFF

v_call: TRBV7-2
d_call: TRBD2
j_call: TRBJ2-1
cdr3_aa: CASSRTSGRAWVGNEQFF

v_call: TRBV20-1
d_call: TRBD1
j_call: TRBJ1-2
cdr3_aa: CSARWDRGDGYTF

v_call: TRBV4-3
d_call: TRBD1
j_call: TRBJ2-2
cdr3_aa: CANSLYRQGSRTGELFF

v_call: TRBV7-6
d_call: NA
j_call: TRBJ2-7
cdr3_aa: CASSLGAGDRTYF

v_call: TRBV7-6
d_call: TRBD2
j_call: TRBJ2-1
cdr3_aa: CASSLFALGLAGESYNEQFF

v_call: TRBV7-2
d_call: NA
j_call: TRBJ2-7
cdr3_aa: CASSLTDRYEQYF

v_call: TRBV9
d_call: NA
j_call: TRBJ2-5
cdr3_aa: CASSVTGKGLGRETQYF

v_call: TRBV6-6
d_call: TRBD1
j_call: TRBJ2-7
cdr3_aa: CASSLGQGLYEQYF

v_call: TRBV7-7
d_call: NA
j_call: TRBJ2-1
cdr3_aa: CASSLGQGPYNEQFF

v_call: TRBV20-1
d_call: NA
j_call: TRBJ2-7
cdr3_aa: CSARDLTVSYEQYF

v_call: TRBV7-6
d_call: TRBD1
j_call: TRBJ2-2
cdr3_aa: CASSLPQGEANTGELFF

v_call: TRBV29-1
d_call: NA
j_call: TRBJ2-1
cdr3_aa: CSASYVEQFF

v_call: TRBV9
d_call: TRBD1
j_call: TRBJ2-7
cdr3_aa: CASSSGDSYEQYF

v_call: TRBV5-5
d_call: NA
j_call: TRBJ2-2
cdr3_aa: CASSLANIGAGELFF

v_call: TRBV9
d_call: NA
j_call: TRBJ1-2
cdr3_aa: CASSDPQLDGYTF

v_call: TRBV29-1
d_call: NA
j_call: TRBJ2-2
cdr3_aa: CSVEDRLITGELFF

v_call: TRBV14
d_call: TRBD1
j_call: TRBJ2-7
cdr3_aa: CASSPWVGQGVYEQYF

v_call: TRBV11-2
d_call: NA
j_call: TRBJ2-3
cdr3_aa: CASSWAPGGTDTQYF

v_call: TRBV4-3
d_call: NA
j_call: TRBJ2-5
cdr3_aa: CASSQLDRRQETQYF

v_call: TRBV7-9
d_call: TRBD2
j_call: TRBJ2-7
cdr3_aa: CASSSQGAGDSSEQYF

v_call: TRBV7-9
d_call: NA
j_call: TRBJ2-3
cdr3_aa: CASSFSAADTTDTQYF

v_call: TRBV13
d_call: NA
j_call: TRBJ2-7
cdr3_aa: CASNRLGYEQYF

v_call: TRBV10-3
d_call: TRBD2
j_call: TRBJ2-7
cdr3_aa: CAISETGLAGLSYEQYF

v_call: TRBV4-3
d_call: NA
j_call: TRBJ2-5
cdr3_aa: CASSHGGRRQETQYF